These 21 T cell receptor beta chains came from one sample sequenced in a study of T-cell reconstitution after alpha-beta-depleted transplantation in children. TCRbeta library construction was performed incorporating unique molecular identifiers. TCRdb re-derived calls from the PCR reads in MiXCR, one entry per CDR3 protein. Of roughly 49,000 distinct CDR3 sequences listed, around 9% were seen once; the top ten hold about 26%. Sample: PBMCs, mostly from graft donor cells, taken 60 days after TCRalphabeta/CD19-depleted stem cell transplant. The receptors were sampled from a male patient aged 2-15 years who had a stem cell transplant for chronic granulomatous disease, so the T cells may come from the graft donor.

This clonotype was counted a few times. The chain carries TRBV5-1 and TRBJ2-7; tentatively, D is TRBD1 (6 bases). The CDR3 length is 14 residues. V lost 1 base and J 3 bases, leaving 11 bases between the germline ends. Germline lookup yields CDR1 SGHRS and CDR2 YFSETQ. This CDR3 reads CASSLSGVSYEQYF. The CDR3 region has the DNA TGCGCCAGCAGCTTGTCAGGGGTTAGCTACGAGCAGTACTTC.

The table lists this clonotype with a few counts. The CDR3 DNA sequence: TGTGCCAGTAGTAGGGACAGGGCGACCTACAATGAGCAGTTCTTC. Translated: CASSRDRATYNEQFF. V gene TRBV19 combines with J gene TRBJ2-1, with TRBD1 matching 9 bases. The CDR3 length is 15 residues. Germline V gene sequence: CDR1 LNHDA, CDR2 SQIVND (reference sequence). The V and J ends lost 4 bases and 2 bases, in that order; junction bases with no gene match: 3.

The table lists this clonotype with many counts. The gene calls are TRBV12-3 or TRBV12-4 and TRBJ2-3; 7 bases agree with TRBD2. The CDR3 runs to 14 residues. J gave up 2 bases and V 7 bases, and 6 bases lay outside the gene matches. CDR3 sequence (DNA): TGTGCCAGCACTCAGCGGGACTCCACAGATACGCAGTATTTT. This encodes CASTQRDSTDTQYF.

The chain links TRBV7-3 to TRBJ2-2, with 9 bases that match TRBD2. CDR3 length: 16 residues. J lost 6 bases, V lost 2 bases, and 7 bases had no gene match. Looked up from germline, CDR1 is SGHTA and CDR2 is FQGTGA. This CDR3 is CASSLFSGSLSGELFF. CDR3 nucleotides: TGTGCCAGCAGCTTATTTAGCGGGAGTCTCTCCGGGGAGCTGTTTTTT.

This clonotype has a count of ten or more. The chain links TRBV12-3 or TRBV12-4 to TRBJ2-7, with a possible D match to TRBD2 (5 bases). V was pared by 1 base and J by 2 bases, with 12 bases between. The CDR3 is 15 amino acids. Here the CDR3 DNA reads TGTGCCAGCAGTTTAGGCGGAGGAGCCCCCTACGAGCAGTACTTC. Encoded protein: CASSLGGGAPYEQYF.

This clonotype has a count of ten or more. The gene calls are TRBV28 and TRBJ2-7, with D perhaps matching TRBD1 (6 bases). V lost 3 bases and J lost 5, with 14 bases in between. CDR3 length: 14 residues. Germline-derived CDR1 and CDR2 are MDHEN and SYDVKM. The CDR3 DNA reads TGTGCCAGCAGTTTGGACCAGGGGTTGGACGAGCAGTACTTC. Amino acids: CASSLDQGLDEQYF. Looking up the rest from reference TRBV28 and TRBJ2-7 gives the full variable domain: DVKVTQSSRYLVKRTGEKVFLECVQDMDHENMFWYRQDPGLGLRLIYFSYDVKMKEKGDIPEGYSVSREKKERFSLILESASTNQTSMYLCASSLDQGLDEQYFGPGTRLTVT.

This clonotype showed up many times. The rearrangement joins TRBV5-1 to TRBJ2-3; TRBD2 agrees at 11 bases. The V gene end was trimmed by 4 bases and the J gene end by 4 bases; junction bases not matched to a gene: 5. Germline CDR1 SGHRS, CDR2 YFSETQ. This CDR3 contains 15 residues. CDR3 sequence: CASSPLAGEPDTQYF. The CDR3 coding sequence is TGCGCCAGCAGCCCACTAGCGGGAGAGCCAGATACGCAGTATTTT.

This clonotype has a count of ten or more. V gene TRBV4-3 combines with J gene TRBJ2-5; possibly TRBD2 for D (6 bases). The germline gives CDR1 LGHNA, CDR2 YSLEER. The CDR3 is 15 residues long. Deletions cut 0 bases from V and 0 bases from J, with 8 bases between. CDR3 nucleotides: TGCGCCAGCAGCCAAGAGCGGGGAAACCAAGAGACCCAGTACTTC. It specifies CASSQERGNQETQYF.

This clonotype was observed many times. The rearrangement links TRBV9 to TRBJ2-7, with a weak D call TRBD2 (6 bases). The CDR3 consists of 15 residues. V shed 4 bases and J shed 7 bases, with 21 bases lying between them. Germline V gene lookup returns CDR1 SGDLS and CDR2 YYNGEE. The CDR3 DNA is TGTGCCAGCAGCCCCCACGGGCGGGACGGGGATGAGCAGTACTTC. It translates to CASSPHGRDGDEQYF.

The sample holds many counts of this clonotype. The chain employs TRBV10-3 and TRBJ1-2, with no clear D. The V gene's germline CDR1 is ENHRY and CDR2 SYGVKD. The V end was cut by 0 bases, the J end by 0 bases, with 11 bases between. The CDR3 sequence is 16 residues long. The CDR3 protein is CAISESLGRSNYGYTF. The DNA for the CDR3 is TGTGCCATCAGTGAGTCGTTGGGGAGATCTAACTATGGCTACACCTTC.

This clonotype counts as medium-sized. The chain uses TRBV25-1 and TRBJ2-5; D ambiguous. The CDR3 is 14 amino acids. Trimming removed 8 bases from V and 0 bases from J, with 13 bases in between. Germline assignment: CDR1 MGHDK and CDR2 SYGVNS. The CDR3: CASGPNINQETQYF. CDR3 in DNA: TGTGCCAGCGGGCCTAACATCAACCAAGAGACCCAGTACTTC.

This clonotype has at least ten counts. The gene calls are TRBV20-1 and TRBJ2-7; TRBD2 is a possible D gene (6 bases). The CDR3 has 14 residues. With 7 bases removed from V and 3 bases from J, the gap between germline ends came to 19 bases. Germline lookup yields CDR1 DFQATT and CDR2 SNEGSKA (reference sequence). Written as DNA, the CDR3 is TGCAGTGTCCAAGGTACGGAGGGCGGCTACGAGCAGTACTTC. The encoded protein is CSVQGTEGGYEQYF.

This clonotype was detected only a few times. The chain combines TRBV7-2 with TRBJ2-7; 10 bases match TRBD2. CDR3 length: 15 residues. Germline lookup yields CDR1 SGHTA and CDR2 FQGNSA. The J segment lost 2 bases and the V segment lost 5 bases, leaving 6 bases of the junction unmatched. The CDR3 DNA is TGTGCCAGCAGCCCGAGCGGGAGGGGGGCCTACGAGCAGTACTTC. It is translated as CASSPSGRGAYEQYF.

In DNA form, the CDR3 reads TGTGCCAGCAATCCGGGACTAGGAAGCTCCTACGAGCAGTACTTC. Translated, it gives CASNPGLGSSYEQYF. J is TRBJ2-7 and V is TRBV9, with 8 bases lining up with TRBD2. The CDR3 sequence is 15 residues long. The germline V gene has CDR1 SGDLS and CDR2 YYNGEE. Trimming took 6 bases from V and 0 from J; bases not matched to a gene: 8.

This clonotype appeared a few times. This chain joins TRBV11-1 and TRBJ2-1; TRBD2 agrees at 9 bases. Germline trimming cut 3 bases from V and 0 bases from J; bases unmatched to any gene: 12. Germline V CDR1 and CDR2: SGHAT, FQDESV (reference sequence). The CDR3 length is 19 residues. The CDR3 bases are TGTGCCAGCAGCTTCTTAGCGGGAGACGCCCATAGCTCCTACAATGAGCAGTTCTTC. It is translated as CASSFLAGDAHSSYNEQFF.

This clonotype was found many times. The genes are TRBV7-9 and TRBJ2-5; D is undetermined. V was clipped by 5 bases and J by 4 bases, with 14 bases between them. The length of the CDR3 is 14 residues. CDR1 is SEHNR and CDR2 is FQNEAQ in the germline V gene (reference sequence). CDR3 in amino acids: CASSPPRTGETQYF. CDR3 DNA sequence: TGTGCCAGCAGCCCACCGAGGACGGGAGAGACCCAGTACTTC. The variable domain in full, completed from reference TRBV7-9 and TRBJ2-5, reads DTGVSQNPRHKITKRGQNVTFRCDPISEHNRLYWYRQTLGQGPEFLTYFQNEAQLEKSRLLSDRFSAERPKGSFSTLEIQRTEQGDSAMYLCASSPPRTGETQYFGPGTRLLVL.

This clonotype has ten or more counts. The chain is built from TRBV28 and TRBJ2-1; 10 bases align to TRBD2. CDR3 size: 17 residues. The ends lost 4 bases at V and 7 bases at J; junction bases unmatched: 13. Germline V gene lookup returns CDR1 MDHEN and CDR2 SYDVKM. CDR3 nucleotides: TGTGCCAGCAGTTCGACAAAACTAGCGGGAAAGGGGAATGAGCAGTTCTTC. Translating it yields CASSSTKLAGKGNEQFF.

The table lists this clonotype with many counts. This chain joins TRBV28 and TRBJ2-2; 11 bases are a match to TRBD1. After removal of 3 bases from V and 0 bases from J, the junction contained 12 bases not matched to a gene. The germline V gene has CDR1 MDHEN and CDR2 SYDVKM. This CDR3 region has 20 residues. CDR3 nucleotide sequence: TGTGCCAGCAGTTTTGGGGTGGACAGGGGGCGTTTGGCGAACACCGGGGAGCTGTTTTTT. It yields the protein CASSFGVDRGRLANTGELFF.

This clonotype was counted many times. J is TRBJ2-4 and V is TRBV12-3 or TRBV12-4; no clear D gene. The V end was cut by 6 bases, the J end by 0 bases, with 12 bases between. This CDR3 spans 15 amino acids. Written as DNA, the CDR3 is TGTGCCAGCAGACCCAAACAGCTAGCCAAAAACATTCAGTACTTC. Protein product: CASRPKQLAKNIQYF.

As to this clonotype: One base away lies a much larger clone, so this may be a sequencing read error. As DNA, the CDR3 is TGCTGTGCTAGTATCGGGGTAAACCCCTACGAGCAGTACTTC. It encodes CCASIGVNPYEQYF. The chain links TRBV20-1 to TRBJ2-7; maybe TRBD2 (5 bases). Per germline, CDR1 DFQATT and CDR2 SNEGSKA (reference sequence). This CDR3 comprises 14 residues.

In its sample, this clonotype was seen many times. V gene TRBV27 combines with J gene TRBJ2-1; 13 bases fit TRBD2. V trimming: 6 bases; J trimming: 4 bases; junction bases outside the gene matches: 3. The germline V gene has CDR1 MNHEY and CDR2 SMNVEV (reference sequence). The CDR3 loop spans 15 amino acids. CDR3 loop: CASRLLAGGYNEQFF. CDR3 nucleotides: TGTGCCAGCAGGTTACTAGCGGGAGGGTACAATGAGCAGTTCTTC.